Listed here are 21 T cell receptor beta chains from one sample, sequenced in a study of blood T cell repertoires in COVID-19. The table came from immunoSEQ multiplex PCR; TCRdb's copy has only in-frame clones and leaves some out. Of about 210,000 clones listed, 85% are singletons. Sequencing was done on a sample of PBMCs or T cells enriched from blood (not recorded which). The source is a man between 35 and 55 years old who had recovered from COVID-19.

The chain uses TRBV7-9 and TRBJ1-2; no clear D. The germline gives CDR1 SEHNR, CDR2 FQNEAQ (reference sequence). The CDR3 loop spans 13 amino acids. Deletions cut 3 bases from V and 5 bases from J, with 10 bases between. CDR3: CASSFLGSYGYTF. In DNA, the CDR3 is TGTGCCAGCAGCTTTTTAGGGAGTTATGGCTACACCTTC.

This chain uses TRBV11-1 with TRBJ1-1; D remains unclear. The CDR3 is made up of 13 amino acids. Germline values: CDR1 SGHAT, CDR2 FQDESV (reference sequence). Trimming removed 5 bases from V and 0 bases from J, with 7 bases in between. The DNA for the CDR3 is TGTGCCAGCAGCCGGGAGGTGAACACTGAAGCTTTCTTT. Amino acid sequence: CASSREVNTEAFF.

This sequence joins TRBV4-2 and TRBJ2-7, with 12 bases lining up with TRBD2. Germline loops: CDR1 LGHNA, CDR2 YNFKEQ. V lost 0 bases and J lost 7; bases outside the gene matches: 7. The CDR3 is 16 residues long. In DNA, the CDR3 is TGTGCCAGCAGCCAAGATGCACTAGCGGGAGGAAAAGAGCAGTACTTC. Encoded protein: CASSQDALAGGKEQYF.

CDR3 sequence reads: CASSDTGGAVSQHF. The CDR3 DNA sequence: TGTGCCAGCAGTGATACAGGGGGAGCGGTGTCCCAGCATTTT. The chain couples TRBV6-2 or TRBV6-3 to TRBJ1-5; 8 bases match TRBD1. Germline CDR1 MNHEY, CDR2 SVGEGT. Germline trimming cut 5 bases from V and 11 bases from J; bases unmatched to any gene: 11. The CDR3 runs 14 residues.

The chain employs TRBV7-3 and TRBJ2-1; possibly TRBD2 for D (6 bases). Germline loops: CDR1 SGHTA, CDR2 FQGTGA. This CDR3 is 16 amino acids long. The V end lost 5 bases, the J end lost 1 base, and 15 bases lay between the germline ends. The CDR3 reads CASSPTREMSYNEQFF. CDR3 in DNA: TGTGCCAGCAGCCCAACTCGGGAGATGTCCTACAATGAGCAGTTCTTC.

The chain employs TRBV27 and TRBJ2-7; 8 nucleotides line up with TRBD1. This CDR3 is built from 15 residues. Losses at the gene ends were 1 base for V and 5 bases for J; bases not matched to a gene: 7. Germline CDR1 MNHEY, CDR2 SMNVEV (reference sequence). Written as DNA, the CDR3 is TGTGCCAGCAGTTTATTCAGGGGGCCAAGAAACGAGCAGTACTTC. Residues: CASSLFRGPRNEQYF.

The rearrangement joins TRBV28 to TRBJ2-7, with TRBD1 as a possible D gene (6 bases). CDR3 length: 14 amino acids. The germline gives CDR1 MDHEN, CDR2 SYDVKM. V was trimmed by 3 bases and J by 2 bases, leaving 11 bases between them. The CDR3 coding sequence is TGTGCCAGCAGTTTTTCGGACAGAACCTACGAGCAGTACTTC. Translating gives CASSFSDRTYEQYF.

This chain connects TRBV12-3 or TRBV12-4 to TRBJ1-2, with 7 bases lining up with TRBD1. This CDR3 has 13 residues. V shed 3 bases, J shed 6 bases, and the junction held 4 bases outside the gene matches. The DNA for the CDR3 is TGTGCCAGCAGTTTGAGGGGGCGCGATGGCTACACCTTC. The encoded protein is CASSLRGRDGYTF.

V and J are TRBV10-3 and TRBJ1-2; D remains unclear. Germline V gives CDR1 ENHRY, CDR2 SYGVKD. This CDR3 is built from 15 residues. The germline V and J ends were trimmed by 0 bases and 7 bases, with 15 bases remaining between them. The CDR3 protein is CAISESPGKSAGYTF. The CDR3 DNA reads TGTGCCATCAGTGAGTCGCCGGGGAAGAGTGCTGGCTACACCTTC.

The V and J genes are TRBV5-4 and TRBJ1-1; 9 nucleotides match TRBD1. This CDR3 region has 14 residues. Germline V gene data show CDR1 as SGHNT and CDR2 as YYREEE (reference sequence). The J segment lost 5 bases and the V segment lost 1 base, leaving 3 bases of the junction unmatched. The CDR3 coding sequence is TGTGCCAGCAGCTTGCAAGGGACAGGGACTGAAGCTTTCTTT. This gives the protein CASSLQGTGTEAFF.

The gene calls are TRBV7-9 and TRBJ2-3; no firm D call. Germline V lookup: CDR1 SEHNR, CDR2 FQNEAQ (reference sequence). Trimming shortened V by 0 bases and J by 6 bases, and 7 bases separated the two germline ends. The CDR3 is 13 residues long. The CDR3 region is CASSLAFSDTQYF. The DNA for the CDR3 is TGTGCCAGCAGCTTAGCTTTTTCGGATACGCAGTATTTT.

The CDR3 DNA is TGTGCCAGCAGCTTAACCGGCAGGGGGCGAGGCACAGATACGCAGTATTTT. It yields the protein CASSLTGRGRGTDTQYF. The V and J genes are TRBV7-9 and TRBJ2-3, with 8 bases matching TRBD1. CDR1 SEHNR and CDR2 FQNEAQ come from the germline V gene (reference sequence). The CDR3 is made up of 17 amino acids. V gave up 2 bases and J gave up 1 base; unmatched junction bases: 8.

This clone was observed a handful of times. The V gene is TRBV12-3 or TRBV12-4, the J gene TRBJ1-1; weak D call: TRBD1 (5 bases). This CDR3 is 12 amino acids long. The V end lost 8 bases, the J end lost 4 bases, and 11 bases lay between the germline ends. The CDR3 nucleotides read TGTGCCAGCCAAGGGGATAGCACTGAAGCTTTCTTT. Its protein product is CASQGDSTEAFF.

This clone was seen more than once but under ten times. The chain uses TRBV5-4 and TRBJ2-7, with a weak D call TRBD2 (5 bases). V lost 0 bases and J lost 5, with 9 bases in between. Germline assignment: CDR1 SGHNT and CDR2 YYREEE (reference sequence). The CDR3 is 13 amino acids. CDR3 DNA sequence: TGTGCCAGCAGCTTGGCCGGGGTCCACGAGCAGTACTTC. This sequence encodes CASSLAGVHEQYF. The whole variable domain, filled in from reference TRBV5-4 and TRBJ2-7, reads ETGVTQSPTHLIKTRGQQVTLRCSSQSGHNTVSWYQQALGQGPQFIFQYYREEENGRGNFPPRFSGLQFPNYSSELNVNALELDDSALYLCASSLAGVHEQYFGPGTRLTVT.

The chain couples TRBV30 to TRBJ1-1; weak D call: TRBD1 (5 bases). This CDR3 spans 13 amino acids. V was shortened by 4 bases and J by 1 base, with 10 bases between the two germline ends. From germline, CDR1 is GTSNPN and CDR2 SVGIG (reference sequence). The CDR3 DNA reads TGTGCCTGGACAGGGAACGGGAACACTGAAGCTTTCTTT. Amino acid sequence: CAWTGNGNTEAFF.

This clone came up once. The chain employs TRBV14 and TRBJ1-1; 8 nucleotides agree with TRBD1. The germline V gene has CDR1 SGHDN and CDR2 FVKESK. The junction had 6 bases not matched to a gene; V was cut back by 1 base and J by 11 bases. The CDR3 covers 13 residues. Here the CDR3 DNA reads TGTGCCAGCAGCCAAGTTGGCAGGGGGCTGGCTTTCTTT. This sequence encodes CASSQVGRGLAFF.

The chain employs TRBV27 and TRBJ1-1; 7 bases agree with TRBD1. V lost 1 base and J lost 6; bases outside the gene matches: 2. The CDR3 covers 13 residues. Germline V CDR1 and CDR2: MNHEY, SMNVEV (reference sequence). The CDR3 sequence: CASSLLGQSEAFF. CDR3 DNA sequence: TGTGCCAGCAGTTTATTGGGACAGTCTGAAGCTTTCTTT.

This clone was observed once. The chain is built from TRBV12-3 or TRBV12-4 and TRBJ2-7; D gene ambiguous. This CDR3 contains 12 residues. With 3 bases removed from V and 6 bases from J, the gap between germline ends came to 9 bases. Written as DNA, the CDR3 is TGTGCCAGCAGTTTCAGCGCTGGCGAGCAGTACTTC. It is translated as CASSFSAGEQYF.

The CDR3, as DNA: TGTGCCAGCAGCTTTAGAGGGACATCCGGGGAGCTGTTTTTT. This sequence encodes CASSFRGTSGELFF. The chain uses TRBV5-8 and TRBJ2-2; possible D gene TRBD1, 6 bases. Trimming pared 2 bases from V and 6 bases from J, leaving 11 bases between. CDR3 length equals 14 residues. Looked up from germline, CDR1 is SGHTS and CDR2 is YDEGEE.

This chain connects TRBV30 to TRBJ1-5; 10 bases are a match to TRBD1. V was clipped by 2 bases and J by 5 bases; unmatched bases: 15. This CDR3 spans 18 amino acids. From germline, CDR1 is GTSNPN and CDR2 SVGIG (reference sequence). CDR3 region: CAWSLPGQGFPVHQPQHF. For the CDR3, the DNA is TGTGCCTGGAGTCTGCCGGGACAGGGGTTCCCGGTGCATCAGCCCCAGCATTTT. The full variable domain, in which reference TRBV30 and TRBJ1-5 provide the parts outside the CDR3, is SQTIHQWPATLVQPVGSPLSLECTVEGTSNPNLYWYRQAAGRGLQLLFYSVGIGQISSEVPQNLSASRPQDRQFILSSKKLLLSDSGFYLCAWSLPGQGFPVHQPQHFGDGTRLSIL.

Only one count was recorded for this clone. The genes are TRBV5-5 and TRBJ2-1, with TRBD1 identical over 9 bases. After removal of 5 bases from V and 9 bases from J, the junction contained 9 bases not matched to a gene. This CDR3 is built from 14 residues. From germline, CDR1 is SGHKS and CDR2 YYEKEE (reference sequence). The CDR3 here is CASRRGQGFGEQFF. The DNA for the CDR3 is TGTGCCAGCAGACGTGGACAGGGGTTTGGTGAGCAGTTCTTC.